What follows are 8 T cell receptor beta chains derived from one specimen sequenced in a study of identical twins. TCRdb reanalysed the 5' RACE reads using MiXCR and keeps one entry per CDR3 protein. In the table there are roughly 290,000 distinct CDR3 sequences, under 9% of which are singletons. The data were also submitted as part of a second study, on yellow fever vaccine responses in identical twins.

Material: memory (CD45RO+) T cells sorted from blood. The receptor set was obtained from a young woman in good health.

J is TRBJ1-2 and V is TRBV5-6, with D tentatively TRBD1 (6 bases). This CDR3 region has 16 residues. The V end was cut by 0 bases, the J end by 0 bases, with 12 bases between. Germline lookup yields CDR1 SGHDT and CDR2 YYEEEE. Here the CDR3 reads CASSLGQGFTNYGYTF. As DNA, the CDR3 is TGTGCCAGCAGCTTGGGCCAGGGGTTTACTAACTATGGCTACACCTTC.

V usage is TRBV29-1 and J usage is TRBJ2-7; 7 bases agree with TRBD2. Germline trimming cut 4 bases from V and 1 base from J; bases unmatched to any gene: 4. Per the germline V gene, CDR1 is SQVTM and CDR2 is ANQGSEA. The CDR3 covers 13 residues. CDR3 in amino acids: CSVGGGRSYEQYF. The DNA for the CDR3 is TGCAGCGTTGGGGGGGGAAGATCCTACGAGCAGTACTTC.

This clonotype was counted at least ten times. The rearrangement joins TRBV15 to TRBJ2-3; D is possibly TRBD1 (5 bases). CDR3 size: 18 residues. V shed 0 bases and J shed 1 base, with 17 bases lying between them. Germline loops: CDR1 LNHNV, CDR2 YYDKDF (reference sequence). The DNA of the CDR3 is TGTGCCACCAGCAGAGATTGGGTGGAAGTGGGGCGCACAGATACGCAGTATTTT. Protein sequence: CATSRDWVEVGRTDTQYF.

This clonotype was counted ten times or more. J is TRBJ1-2 and V is TRBV29-1; unclear D gene. Per the germline V gene, CDR1 is SQVTM and CDR2 is ANQGSEA. This CDR3 comprises 9 residues. V lost 7 bases to trimming and J lost 3 bases, with 3 bases between them. The CDR3 DNA sequence: TGCAGCGGGGACTATGGCTACACCTTC. This codes for CSGDYGYTF.

At least ten counts were recorded for this clonotype. The V and J genes are TRBV12-3 or TRBV12-4 and TRBJ2-4; 8 bases agree with TRBD1. The V gene end was trimmed by 4 bases and the J gene end by 4 bases; junction bases not matched to a gene: 15. The CDR3 totals 18 residues. CDR3 nucleotides: TGTGCCAGCAGTTCCCGGGACAGGTGGAGTCCAGCTAAAAACATTCAGTACTTC. Protein sequence: CASSSRDRWSPAKNIQYF.

The chain uses TRBV20-1 and TRBJ2-6; D is undetermined. The CDR3 has 13 amino acids. Trimming took off 3 bases at V and 0 bases at J, with 3 bases between the two ends. From germline, CDR1 is DFQATT and CDR2 SNEGSKA (reference sequence). CDR3 nucleotides: TGCAGTGCTAGGGCCTCTGGGGCCAACGTCCTGACTTTC. Its translation: CSARASGANVLTF.

This rearrangement joins TRBV9 to TRBJ2-5, with 16 bases that match TRBD2. V trimming: 3 bases; J trimming: 5 bases; junction bases outside the gene matches: 7. Germline lookup yields CDR1 SGDLS and CDR2 YYNGEE. The CDR3 totals 17 residues. The CDR3 loop is CASSETGTSGRVETQYF. The DNA for the CDR3 is TGTGCCAGCAGCGAGACCGGGACTAGCGGGAGGGTTGAGACCCAGTACTTC.

This chain joins TRBV5-4 and TRBJ2-3, with 7 bases fitting TRBD2. With V trimmed by 4 bases and J by 2 bases, 7 bases remained unmatched. CDR1 and CDR2 from the germline V gene are SGHNT and YYREEE (reference sequence). This CDR3 has 15 residues. CDR3 DNA: TGTGCCAGCAGCCTGAAGCGGGGAGTCACAGATACGCAGTATTTT. Amino acid sequence: CASSLKRGVTDTQYF.